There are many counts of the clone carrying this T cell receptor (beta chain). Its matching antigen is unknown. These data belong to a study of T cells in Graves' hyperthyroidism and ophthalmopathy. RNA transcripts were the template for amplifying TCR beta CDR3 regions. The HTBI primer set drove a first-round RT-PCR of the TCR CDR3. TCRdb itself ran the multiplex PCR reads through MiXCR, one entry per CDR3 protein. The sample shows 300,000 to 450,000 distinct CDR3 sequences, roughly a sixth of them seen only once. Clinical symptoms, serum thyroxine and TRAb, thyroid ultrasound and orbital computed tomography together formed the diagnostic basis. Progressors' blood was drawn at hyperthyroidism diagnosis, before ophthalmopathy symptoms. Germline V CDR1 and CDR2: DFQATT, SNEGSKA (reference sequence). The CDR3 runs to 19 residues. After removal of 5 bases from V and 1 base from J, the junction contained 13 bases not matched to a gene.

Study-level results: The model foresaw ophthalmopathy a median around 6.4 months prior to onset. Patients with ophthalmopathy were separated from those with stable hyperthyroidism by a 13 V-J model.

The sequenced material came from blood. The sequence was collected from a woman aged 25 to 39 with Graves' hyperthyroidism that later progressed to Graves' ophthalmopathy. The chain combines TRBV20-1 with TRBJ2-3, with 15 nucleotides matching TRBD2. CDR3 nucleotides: TGCAGTGCTCGCGCCCAGGGGACTAGCGGGGGGTTCCGCACAGATACGCAGTATTTT. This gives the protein CSARAQGTSGGFRTDTQYF.